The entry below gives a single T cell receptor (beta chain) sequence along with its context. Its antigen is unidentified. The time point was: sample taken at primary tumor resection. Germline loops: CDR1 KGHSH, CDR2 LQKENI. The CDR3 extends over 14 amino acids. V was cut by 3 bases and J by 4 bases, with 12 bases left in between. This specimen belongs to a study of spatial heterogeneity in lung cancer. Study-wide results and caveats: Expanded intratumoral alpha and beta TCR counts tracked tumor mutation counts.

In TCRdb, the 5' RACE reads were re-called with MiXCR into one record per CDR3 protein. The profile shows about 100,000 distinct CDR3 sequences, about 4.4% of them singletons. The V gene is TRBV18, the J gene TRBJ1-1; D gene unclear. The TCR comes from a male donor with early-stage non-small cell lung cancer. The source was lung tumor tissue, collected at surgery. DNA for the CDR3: TGTGCCAGCTCACCGGGTGGGCGAGGCACTGAAGCTTTCTTT. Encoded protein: CASSPGGRGTEAFF.